This TCR beta chain was sequenced in a study of blood T cell repertoires in COVID-19. On the study more broadly: Acute and convalescent COVID-19 samples came from the United States, Italy and Spain. T cells, B-cell-depleted T cells, or PBMCs provided the cDNA or gDNA that served as material.

In the authors' methods: Amplification from reference gene primers served as the basis for estimated nucleated cell counts. Assay used: immunoSEQ multiplex PCR; TCRdb lists only in-frame clones, some missing. V and J calls and clone size are as listed in that table; D and trimming were resolved from the DNA. Here the sample spans 210,000 or so clones, just under 85% being singletons. Trimming removed 11 bases from V and 0 bases from J; junction bases left unmatched: 15. The V gene's germline CDR1 is MDHEN and CDR2 SYDVKM. The CDR3 is 17 residues long. This receptor was identified in a woman aged 70 to 79 with active or convalescent COVID-19. The V call is TRBV28, the J call TRBJ1-5, with 8 bases identical to TRBD1. Sample: peripheral blood. For the CDR3, the DNA is TGTGCCGCCCTGGACAGGGTTTCGCCCTATAGCAATCAGCCCCAGCATTTT. Residues: CAALDRVSPYSNQPQHF.